This entry lists 27 T cell receptor beta chains sequenced from one sample in a study of molecular identifiers for immune sequencing clone quantification. TCRdb reanalysed the PCR reads using MiXCR and keeps one entry per CDR3 protein. The sample records hundreds of thousands of distinct CDR3 sequences, about 25% being singletons. What was sequenced was naive CD8+ T cells from blood, with Jurkat cell RNA spiked in. The subset was: FACS-sorted CD8+CD4-CCR7+CD45RA+ naive T cells. The receptors shown here come from a human donor in good health. Some libraries in this study had Jurkat cell RNA spiked in.

The chain couples TRBV20-1 to TRBJ2-2; D is ambiguous. V gave up 1 base and J gave up 5 bases, with 8 bases separating them. The CDR3 extends over 13 amino acids. Germline V gene sequence: CDR1 DFQATT, CDR2 SNEGSKA (reference sequence). In nucleotides, the CDR3 is TGCAGTGCTAGAGGAAAGGAGACCGGGGAGCTGTTTTTT. It codes for CSARGKETGELFF.

As for this clonotype: This may arise from a read error, as a much more abundant clone is one base away. The J gene is TRBJ2-7, the V gene TRBV12-3 or TRBV12-4; 8 bases align to TRBD2. The CDR3 has 19 residues. CDR3 amino acids: CARSFYSGLASAGAYEQYF. In DNA form, the CDR3 reads TGTGCCAGAAGTTTTTACTCAGGACTAGCCTCGGCGGGAGCCTACGAGCAGTACTTC.

This clonotype was found many times. The V call is TRBV2, the J call TRBJ2-3, with D tentatively TRBD1 (6 bases). Germline assignment: CDR1 SNHLY and CDR2 FYNNEI. The CDR3 contains 12 residues. The V end was cut by 6 bases, the J end by 11 bases, with 15 bases between. The CDR3 loop reads CASSPGAPGQYF. The CDR3 region has the DNA TGTGCCAGCAGCCCAGGGGCCCCAGGGCAGTATTTT.

V and J are TRBV30 and TRBJ2-3, with unresolved D. Germline V lookup: CDR1 GTSNPN, CDR2 SVGIG (reference sequence). V lost 0 bases, J lost 12 bases, and 16 bases lay in between. The CDR3 has 13 residues. CDR3 amino acids: CAWSVVGLGLQYF. Here the CDR3 DNA reads TGTGCCTGGAGTGTGGTGGGATTAGGGCTTCAGTATTTT. The variable domain in full, completed from reference TRBV30 and TRBJ2-3, reads SQTIHQWPATLVQPVGSPLSLECTVEGTSNPNLYWYRQAAGRGLQLLFYSVGIGQISSEVPQNLSASRPQDRQFILSSKKLLLSDSGFYLCAWSVVGLGLQYFGPGTRLTVL.

This clonotype was found many times. J is TRBJ1-3 and V is TRBV2, with 11 bases that match TRBD1. Trimming cost V 7 bases and J 0 bases; bases outside gene matches: 8. There are 17 residues in the CDR3. CDR1 is SNHLY and CDR2 is FYNNEI in the germline V gene. The CDR3 region is CASIRTGGEPSGNTIYF. CDR3 coding DNA: TGTGCCAGCATCCGGACAGGGGGCGAGCCCTCTGGAAACACCATATATTTT.

This clonotype came up once. Germline and junction disagree at one end, which may indicate a read error. This chain joins TRBV6-2 or TRBV6-3 and TRBJ1-1; D not certain. CDR1 and CDR2 (germline): MNHEY, SVGEGT. CDR3 length: 14 residues. CDR3 DNA: TGTGCCCGCAGCAGCCCGGATTTGCCCCCTGAAGCTTTCTTT. Translation gives CARSSPDLPPEAFF.

The rearrangement uses TRBV13 and TRBJ2-2, with a tentative D call TRBD2 (6 bases). This CDR3 is built from 15 residues. The germline V gene encodes CDR1 PRHDT and CDR2 FYEKMQ (reference sequence). V was shortened by 5 bases and J by 3 bases, with 13 bases between the two germline ends. CDR3 protein: CASSVPGDYTGELFF. The CDR3 coding sequence is TGTGCCAGCAGCGTGCCCGGGGACTACACCGGGGAGCTGTTTTTT.

The chain combines TRBV6-6 with TRBJ2-1, with D possibly TRBD1 on 7 matching bases. V was cut by 6 bases and J by 4 bases, with 19 bases left in between. Per the germline V gene, CDR1 is MNHNY and CDR2 is SVGAGI (reference sequence). The CDR3 sequence is 16 residues long. The CDR3 protein is CASSPARGDSYNEQFF. CDR3 bases: TGTGCCAGCAGCCCGGCGAGGGGGGACAGTTACAATGAGCAGTTCTTC.

In the case of this clonotype: This may stem from a read error, because a much larger clone lies one nucleotide away. The CDR3 spells CSARHPPARNTIYF. The CDR3 nucleotides read TGCAGTGCTAGACACCCGCCAGCGCGAAACACCATATATTTT. This chain joins TRBV20-1 and TRBJ1-3, with D unresolved. The CDR3 is 14 residues long. Deletions cut 2 bases from V and 5 bases from J, with 13 bases between. Germline V gives CDR1 DFQATT, CDR2 SNEGSKA (reference sequence).

As for this clonotype: The junction shows a germline mismatch at one end, possibly a read error. The gene calls are TRBV18 and TRBJ2-7; 11 bases fit TRBD2. CDR1 and CDR2 (germline): KGHSH, LQKENI. The CDR3 sequence is 15 residues long. The CDR3 nucleotides are TGTGCCAGCTCGTATTTTAGCGGGAGGGCCGACGAGCGGTACTTC. Encoded protein: CASSYFSGRADERYF.

The chain is built from TRBV28 and TRBJ2-3; D call uncertain. CDR3 size: 12 residues. Trimming pared 5 bases from V and 6 bases from J, leaving 9 bases between. Germline values: CDR1 MDHEN, CDR2 SYDVKM. The CDR3 coding sequence is TGTGCCAGCAGTCCCCAGCTTGATACGCAGTATTTT. Translating it yields CASSPQLDTQYF.

The chain has TRBV27 and TRBJ2-3; 9 positions agree with TRBD2. The CDR3 runs to 15 residues. Germline V lookup: CDR1 MNHEY, CDR2 SMNVEV (reference sequence). Germline trimming cut 9 bases from V and 6 bases from J; bases unmatched to any gene: 13. This CDR3 reads CASTAQRGVSDTQYF. In nucleotides, the CDR3 is TGTGCCAGTACCGCCCAGCGGGGGGTCTCCGATACGCAGTATTTT.

A word on this clonotype: One base away lies a much larger clone, so this may be a sequencing read error. The chain links TRBV4-1 to TRBJ1-1, with D possibly TRBD1 on 5 matching bases. The CDR3 length is 13 residues. Germline lookup yields CDR1 MGHRA and CDR2 YSYEKL. CDR3 amino acids: CVSSYGLGGEAFF. CDR3 nucleotides: TGCGTCAGCAGCTACGGACTGGGGGGTGAAGCTTTCTTT.

The CDR3 reads CAGAGTLLDEQYF. The CDR3 DNA sequence: TGTGCCGGGGCCGGGACCCTCCTGGACGAGCAGTACTTC. The chain is built from TRBV5-8 and TRBJ2-7; either TRBD1 or TRBD2 may fit D (5 bases each). The germline CDR1 and CDR2 sequences are SGHTS and YDEGEE. V dropped 10 bases and J dropped 5 bases, with 19 bases sitting between them. The CDR3 length is 13 residues.

In this sample, this clonotype turned up a few times. V usage is TRBV20-1 and J usage is TRBJ2-7; no reliable D call. V gave up 0 bases and J gave up 4 bases, with 16 bases separating them. The germline V gene has CDR1 DFQATT and CDR2 SNEGSKA (reference sequence). This CDR3 contains 15 residues. This CDR3 reads CSARESEDNLYEQYF. The CDR3 nucleotides are TGCAGTGCTAGAGAGTCCGAAGACAACCTTTACGAGCAGTACTTC.

In its sample, this clonotype was seen a few times. This chain connects TRBV3-1 to TRBJ2-2, with TRBD1 matching over 8 bases. The CDR3 is 14 residues long. The J segment lost 10 bases and the V segment lost 0 bases, leaving 4 bases of the junction unmatched. Germline values: CDR1 LGHDT, CDR2 YNNKEL (reference sequence). CDR3 in amino acids: CASSQDQGATELFF. The CDR3 bases are TGTGCCAGCAGCCAAGATCAGGGGGCTACGGAGCTGTTTTTT.

This clonotype occurred a few times. This chain links TRBV12-5 with TRBJ2-2; 10 bases align to TRBD2. CDR3 length: 16 amino acids. Trimming removed 1 base from V and 3 bases from J; junction bases left unmatched: 2. CDR1 is LGHNT and CDR2 is FRNRAP in the germline V gene. The CDR3, as DNA: TGTGCTAGTGGTTTGGACGGGACTAGCGACACCGGGGAGCTGTTTTTT. This gives the protein CASGLDGTSDTGELFF.

As to this clonotype: A much larger clone is a single base away; this may be a read error. Lacking the conserved final phenylalanine or tryptophan, this CDR3 likely reflects a read error. This chain connects TRBV19 to TRBJ2-4, with 11 bases that match TRBD2. Germline-derived CDR1 and CDR2 are LNHDA and SQIVND (reference sequence). V was pared by 0 bases and J by 6 bases, with 19 bases of the junction left unmatched. This CDR3 region has 21 residues. CDR3 sequence (DNA): TGTGCCAGTAGTATAGATCACTCGACTAGCGGGATGATCCCTCTCGGAAACATTCAGTACTAC. As protein: CASSIDHSTSGMIPLGNIQYY.

This clonotype was counted many times. The V gene is TRBV20-1, the J gene TRBJ2-3, with D tentatively TRBD1 (8 bases). Germline V CDR1 and CDR2: DFQATT, SNEGSKA (reference sequence). The CDR3 extends over 15 amino acids. Between the trimmed V and J ends, which lost 5 bases and 2 bases, there was a span of 17 bases. This chain's CDR3 is CSAFRQGRVTDTQYF. The CDR3 DNA reads TGCAGTGCTTTCCGACAGGGGAGGGTCACAGATACGCAGTATTTT.

This clonotype was found once. This sequence may be a read error, since a much larger clone differs from it by one base. The V call is TRBV19, the J call TRBJ2-6; a possible D gene is TRBD1 (6 bases). CDR1 is LNHDA, CDR2 SQIVND, per germline (reference sequence). This CDR3 is 12 amino acids long. CDR3 in amino acids: CASRSGANVLPF. The CDR3 DNA sequence: TGTGCCTCAAGGTCAGGGGCCAACGTCCTGCCTTTC.

This clonotype was seen many times. The genes are TRBV7-6 and TRBJ2-3; 7 bases align to TRBD2. With V trimmed by 5 bases and J by 0 bases, 8 bases remained unmatched. The CDR3 is 16 amino acids. CDR1 is SGHVS, CDR2 FNYEAQ, per germline. The CDR3 spells CASSLLSAGSTDTQYF. CDR3 coding DNA: TGTGCCAGCAGCCTCCTCTCAGCGGGGAGCACAGATACGCAGTATTTT.

This clonotype was observed at least ten times. This chain uses TRBV7-9 with TRBJ2-2, with 8 bases lining up with TRBD2. Germline CDR1 SEHNR, CDR2 FQNEAQ (reference sequence). The V segment lost 4 bases and the J segment 4 bases; nucleotides outside the gene matches: 11. This CDR3 is 17 amino acids long. CDR3 amino acids: CASSSPAKRERTGELFF. CDR3 DNA: TGTGCCAGCAGCTCCCCCGCGAAGCGGGAGCGCACCGGGGAGCTGTTTTTT.

This clonotype was recorded many times. The chain employs TRBV25-1 and TRBJ2-5, with unresolved D. The ends were cut back, 4 bases at V and 2 bases at J, with 8 bases in the middle. Germline V gene lookup returns CDR1 MGHDK and CDR2 SYGVNS. The CDR3 spans 13 residues. The CDR3 DNA is TGTGCCAGCAGTGGAGGCGGTCAAGAGACCCAGTACTTC. Translated: CASSGGGQETQYF.

This sequence joins TRBV14 and TRBJ1-1; the D gene is possibly TRBD1 (6 bases). The CDR3 runs to 14 residues. Trimming pared 4 bases from V and 3 bases from J, leaving 12 bases between. CDR1 is SGHDN and CDR2 is FVKESK in the germline V gene. CDR3: CASSLTGVHTEAFF. CDR3 nucleotide sequence: TGTGCCAGCAGCCTGACAGGCGTGCACACTGAAGCTTTCTTT.

This clonotype was recorded a few times. This rearrangement joins TRBV9 to TRBJ1-4; D unclear. The germline V and J ends were trimmed by 0 bases and 0 bases, with 6 bases remaining between them. This CDR3 is 15 amino acids long. Germline CDR1 is SGDLS and CDR2 is YYNGEE. The CDR3 DNA follows: TGTGCCAGCAGCGTAGAGGCTACAACTAATGAAAAACTGTTTTTT. This codes for CASSVEATTNEKLFF.

Concerning this clonotype: A much larger clone is a single base away; this may be a read error. The gene calls are TRBV14 and TRBJ2-5; 7 nucleotides line up with TRBD1. Germline CDR1 reads SGHDN; CDR2 reads FVKESK. This CDR3 region has 15 residues. The CDR3, as DNA: TGTGCCAGCAGCCAAGCCAGGGGGTTCCAAGAGCCCCAGTACTTC. Translating it yields CASSQARGFQEPQYF.

This clonotype appeared many times. The genes are TRBV29-1 and TRBJ1-1; unclear D gene. There are 10 residues in the CDR3. Trimming left V 1 base short and J 7 bases short, with 4 bases between. From germline, CDR1 is SQVTM and CDR2 ANQGSEA. CDR3 nucleotides: TGCAGCGTTGAAGTAGATGAAGCTTTCTTT. Protein product: CSVEVDEAFF.